The next 18 T cell receptor beta chains were all read from a single sample in a study of post-analysis software for immune sequencing data. These TCRs are of unknown antigen specificity. The authors incorporated unique molecular identifiers into the TCR beta cDNA libraries. One entry per CDR3 protein, called by TCRdb with MiXCR from the PCR reads. Among 430,000 or so distinct CDR3 sequences listed, 39% were seen once. Study-level points and caveats: A handful of TRBV segments appeared more often in patients than in controls, and TRBV5-6, TRBV5-1 and TRBV20-1 were among these.

The sample taken for sequencing was blood. All receptors derive from a girl aged 2-10 years with multiple sclerosis.

The chain combines TRBV20-1 with TRBJ2-1; maybe TRBD2 (6 bases). Germline assignment: CDR1 DFQATT and CDR2 SNEGSKA (reference sequence). CDR3 length: 13 amino acids. CDR3 sequence: CSAEGASYNEQFF. The CDR3 bases are TGCAGCGCGGAGGGAGCCTCCTACAATGAGCAGTTCTTC.

This clonotype has just a few counts. The genes are TRBV12-3 or TRBV12-4 and TRBJ2-5; D might be TRBD2 (6 bases). Trimming cost V 4 bases and J 5 bases, with 14 bases left between them. CDR3 length: 14 residues. CDR3 sequence reads: CASSWDSAGETQYF. In nucleotides, the CDR3 is TGTGCCAGCAGTTGGGACTCAGCAGGGGAGACCCAGTACTTC.

The J gene is TRBJ1-5, the V gene TRBV12-3 or TRBV12-4; D is ambiguous. The V gene lost 1 base and the J gene lost 1 base, with 11 bases spanning the gap. This CDR3 region has 16 residues. CDR3: CASSLGYPGSNQPQHF. Written as DNA, the CDR3 is TGTGCCAGCAGTTTAGGGTATCCGGGGAGCAATCAGCCCCAGCATTTT.

This clonotype was picked up a small number of times. V is TRBV20-1 and J is TRBJ1-1, with D possibly being TRBD1 (6 bases). V was trimmed by 3 bases and J by 1 base, leaving 27 bases between them. The CDR3 loop spans 19 amino acids. In germline, CDR1 is DFQATT, CDR2 SNEGSKA (reference sequence). The DNA for the CDR3 is TGCAGTGCTAGTAGGGGATTGCCGGGGGGCCCGAGAGCGAACACTGAAGCTTTCTTT. It translates to CSASRGLPGGPRANTEAFF.

The table lists this clonotype with a few counts. The rearrangement links TRBV5-6 to TRBJ2-2, with TRBD1 matching over 8 bases. With 4 bases clipped from V and 6 bases from J, the junction kept 8 bases outside the gene matches. CDR1 is SGHDT, CDR2 YYEEEE, per germline. The CDR3 length is 15 residues. The CDR3 DNA reads as TGTGCCAGCAGCATGCCCGGGACAGGAGCCGGGGAGCTGTTTTTT. Its protein is CASSMPGTGAGELFF. The full variable domain, rest sourced from reference TRBV5-6 and TRBJ2-2, is DAGVTQSPTHLIKTRGQQVTLRCSPKSGHDTVSWYQQALGQGPQFIFQYYEEEERQRGNFPDRFSGHQFPNYSSELNVNALLLGDSALYLCASSMPGTGAGELFFGEGSRLTVL.

This clonotype turned up a few times. Germline and junction disagree at one end, which may indicate a read error. The chain links TRBV7-9 to TRBJ2-4, with no clear D. CDR3 length: 13 amino acids. Looked up from germline, CDR1 is SEHNR and CDR2 is FQNEAQ (reference sequence). CDR3 protein: CASRLLPKNIQYF. The CDR3 DNA reads TGTGCCAGCCGCTTACTACCCAAAAACATTCAGTACTTC.

This clonotype came up once. This chain joins TRBV7-2 and TRBJ1-5; 7 bases match TRBD1. Germline loops: CDR1 SGHTA, CDR2 FQGNSA. The CDR3 loop spans 16 amino acids. The V segment lost 4 bases and the J segment 0 bases; nucleotides outside the gene matches: 6. Here the CDR3 reads CASSSDRDYSNQPQHF. CDR3 DNA: TGTGCCAGCAGCTCAGACAGGGATTATAGCAATCAGCCCCAGCATTTT.

As to this clonotype: The junction differs from germline at one of its ends, possibly a read error. The chain couples TRBV10-3 to TRBJ2-7; 9 bases match TRBD2. Germline values: CDR1 ENHRY, CDR2 SYGVKD. The CDR3 consists of 15 residues. The CDR3 region is CAVSRLAESSYEQYF. The CDR3 bases are TGTGCCGTCAGCCGACTAGCGGAGAGCTCCTACGAGCAGTACTTC.

This clonotype was observed a handful of times. The V call is TRBV7-6, the J call TRBJ2-5; D perhaps matches TRBD2 (6 bases). The tail of the sequence fits TRBJ2-7 better, so the J call may be wrong. This CDR3 contains 15 residues. Per germline, CDR1 SGHVS and CDR2 FNYEAQ. The DNA of the CDR3 is TGTGCCAGCAGCGCACTAGCAGCCCCTTTCTACGAGCAGTACTTC. This sequence encodes CASSALAAPFYEQYF.

The V gene is TRBV20-1, the J gene TRBJ2-7, with 7 positions matching TRBD1. The CDR3 sequence is 15 residues long. Unmatched junction bases numbered 8, after V lost 2 bases and J lost 1 base. Germline V gene data show CDR1 as DFQATT and CDR2 as SNEGSKA (reference sequence). The CDR3 sequence is CSARKTGTPSYEQYF. The CDR3 nucleotides read TGCAGTGCTAGAAAGACAGGGACCCCGTCCTACGAGCAGTACTTC.

The J gene is TRBJ2-7, the V gene TRBV10-3, with D possibly TRBD2 on 5 matching bases. CDR1 ENHRY and CDR2 SYGVKD come from the germline V gene. The CDR3 loop spans 13 amino acids. The V and J ends lost 3 bases and 3 bases respectively, with 9 bases between them. The CDR3 here is CAISDGSFYEQYF. Here the CDR3 DNA reads TGTGCCATCAGTGATGGGAGCTTCTACGAGCAGTACTTC.

The V and J genes are TRBV2 and TRBJ2-7; no clear D. The tail of the sequence fits TRBJ2-5 better, so the J call may be wrong. CDR1 is SNHLY, CDR2 FYNNEI, per germline. The CDR3 has 14 residues. The CDR3, as DNA: TGTGCCGGCAATATAAGGCTTTTGGAAGAGACCCAGTACTTC. Translation: CAGNIRLLEETQYF.

Points on this clonotype: At one boundary the junction diverges from the germline segment, which might be a read error. Here the CDR3 DNA reads TGTGCTAGCAGCTTGGACAGGCGTCATGAGCAGTTCTTC. The encoded protein is CASSLDRRHEQFF. J is TRBJ2-1 and V is TRBV7-7, with 7 positions matching TRBD1. The CDR3 totals 13 residues. Germline assignment: CDR1 SSHAT and CDR2 FNYEAQ (reference sequence).

This clonotype was counted a few times. The rearrangement links TRBV12-3 or TRBV12-4 to TRBJ2-3, with D unresolved. The V gene lost 9 bases and the J gene lost 1 base, with 17 bases spanning the gap. The CDR3 loop spans 15 amino acids. The DNA of the CDR3 is TGTGCCAGTCGACGGACCCAAGTTCGCACAGATACGCAGTATTTT. It yields the protein CASRRTQVRTDTQYF.

This chain uses TRBV7-2 with TRBJ2-5; 9 nucleotides align to TRBD2. The end of the DNA is better explained by TRBJ2-7, so the J call may be wrong. The V gene's germline CDR1 is SGHTA and CDR2 FQGNSA. This CDR3 spans 16 amino acids. The CDR3 bases are TGTGCCAGCAGCCCAGATCCGCGGGGGGGCCGGGGCGAGCAGTACTTC. Protein sequence: CASSPDPRGGRGEQYF.

This clonotype was counted a few times. The gene calls are TRBV6-5 and TRBJ1-5; D gene unclear. The CDR3 length is 15 residues. Germline-derived CDR1 and CDR2 are MNHEY and SVGAGI. Trimming took 2 bases from V and 0 from J, leaving 8 bases between them. The CDR3 DNA is TGTGCCAGCAGTTACGGGCACAATAGCAATCAGCCCCAGCATTTT. Protein: CASSYGHNSNQPQHF.

The V gene is TRBV5-1, the J gene TRBJ2-7, with TRBD1 as a possible D gene (5 bases). CDR1 SGHRS and CDR2 YFSETQ come from the germline V gene. The CDR3 totals 14 residues. V was trimmed by 4 bases and J by 2 bases, leaving 13 bases between them. The CDR3 sequence is CASSPQGPTYEQYF. For the CDR3, the DNA is TGCGCCAGCAGCCCCCAGGGTCCTACCTACGAGCAGTACTTC. Full variable domain (remainder filled in from reference TRBV5-1 and TRBJ2-7): KAGVTQTPRYLIKTRGQQVTLSCSPISGHRSVSWYQQTPGQGLQFLFEYFSETQRNKGNFPGRFSGRQFSNSRSEMNVSTLELGDSALYLCASSPQGPTYEQYFGPGTRLTVT.

V usage is TRBV14 and J usage is TRBJ2-3; D is ambiguous. The CDR3 runs to 15 residues. Germline V CDR1 and CDR2: SGHDN, FVKESK. V was shortened by 0 bases and J by 0 bases, with 7 bases between the two germline ends. CDR3 protein: CASSQDAISTDTQYF. Here the CDR3 DNA reads TGTGCCAGCAGCCAAGACGCCATTAGCACAGATACGCAGTATTTT.